The rows below give T cell receptor beta chains drawn from one sample of a study of blood T cell repertoires in COVID-19. Here immunoSEQ multiplex PCR was the method, and the copy in TCRdb shows in-frame clones only, minus some. Of about 130,000 clones in the sample, 70% to 90% were seen once. Input material: peripheral blood. Every receptor here comes from a woman older than 75 with acute or convalescent COVID-19. CDR3s include the opening cysteine and the closing phenylalanine or tryptophan. D genes are given only for firm matches. Not every row has a clone size; where given, it reads once, few, many or a size class.

d_call j_call v_call clone_size cdr3_aa cdr3_nt
TRBD1 TRBJ1-5 TRBV6-5 - CASSQQGPGNQPQHF TGTGCCAGCAGTCAACAGGGGCCGGGCAATCAGCCCCAGCATTTT
TRBD1 TRBJ2-1 TRBV4-1 - CASSQGQLYNEQFF TGCGCCAGCAGCCAGGGACAGCTGTACAATGAGCAGTTCTTC
TRBD2 TRBJ2-3 TRBV5-1 - CASSTGGSLRTDTQYF TGCGCCAGCAGCACGGGCGGGAGCCTCCGCACAGATACGCAGTATTTT
TRBD1 TRBJ1-1 TRBV18 - CASSPISTGFTEAFF TGTGCCAGCTCACCAATCTCGACAGGGTTCACTGAAGCTTTCTTT
- TRBJ1-5 TRBV28 - CASSLQVNSNQPQHF TGTGCCAGCAGTTTACAGGTCAATAGCAATCAGCCCCAGCATTTT
TRBD2 TRBJ2-1 TRBV6-2/TRBV6-3 - CASSYPTSGVTYNEQFF TGTGCCAGCAGTTACCCTACTAGCGGGGTTACCTACAATGAGCAGTTCTTC
- TRBJ2-1 TRBV21-1 few CASSKGLSEFF TGTGCCAGCAGCAAAGGACTCTCCGAGTTCTTC
- TRBJ2-7 TRBV6-5 - CASSMTAYEQYF TGTGCCAGCAGTATGACAGCCTACGAGCAGTACTTC
- TRBJ1-2 TRBV6-5 few CASSSTGLNYGYTF TGTGCCAGCAGTTCAACAGGGCTCAACTATGGCTACACCTTC
TRBD1 TRBJ2-5 TRBV7-9 - CASSLGQGETQYF TGTGCCAGCAGCTTAGGACAGGGCGAGACCCAGTACTTC
TRBD1 TRBJ2-7 TRBV11-2 - CASSLMRTGAYEQYF TGTGCCAGCAGCTTGATGAGGACAGGGGCTTACGAGCAGTACTTC
- TRBJ2-2 TRBV7-9 - CASSRIGASTGELFF TGTGCCAGCAGCCGTATAGGAGCTAGCACCGGGGAGCTGTTTTTT
TRBD2 TRBJ2-7 TRBV2 - CASSEIGFASGSYEQYF TGTGCCAGCAGTGAAATCGGTTTCGCTAGCGGGAGCTACGAGCAGTACTTC
- TRBJ1-6 TRBV5-8 - CASSRDGEGRSPLHF TGTGCCAGCAGCAGAGACGGGGAGGGCCGTTCACCCCTCCACTTT
- TRBJ1-1 TRBV19 - CASSIRGLGTEAFF TGTGCCAGTAGTATTCGGGGGTTGGGCACTGAAGCTTTCTTT
TRBD2 TRBJ2-2 TRBV7-3 - CASSLSSGRPTGELFF TGTGCCAGCAGCTTATCCAGCGGGAGACCCACCGGGGAGCTGTTTTTT
TRBD1 TRBJ1-2 TRBV2 - CASRIGQDYGYTF TGTGCCAGCAGGATAGGACAGGACTATGGCTACACCTTC
TRBD2 TRBJ2-1 TRBV6-4 once CASSEILEGGPPYNEQFF TGTGCCAGCAGTGAAATCTTGGAGGGAGGGCCGCCCTACAATGAGCAGTTCTTC
- TRBJ2-5 TRBV7-2 - CASSFRGGGTQYF TGTGCCAGCAGCTTCCGAGGGGGTGGGACCCAGTACTTC